The 26 T cell receptor beta chains listed next were all sequenced from one sample in a study of blood T cells in healthy people across ages. The use of a sample-barcoded 5' primer and a J-beta primer mix characterized a second PCR of about 6 to 11 cycles. TCRdb re-called the 5' RACE reads with MiXCR, one entry per CDR3 protein. The table records 450,000 to 650,000 distinct CDR3 sequences, approximately 25% of them present only once. Another study also made use of these data, one on T cells of mothers and their children.

Sequences were obtained from blood. These receptors all stem from a boy aged 10-17 years in good health.

Many counts were recorded for this clonotype. The chain has TRBV20-1 and TRBJ2-1; no clear D. The germline CDR1 and CDR2 sequences are DFQATT and SNEGSKA (reference sequence). V lost 3 bases to trimming and J lost 5 bases, with 17 bases between them. The CDR3 totals 15 residues. CDR3 in amino acids: CSASDPRAADNEQFF. The DNA for the CDR3 is TGCAGTGCTAGCGACCCCCGGGCGGCCGACAATGAGCAGTTCTTC.

The rearrangement links TRBV28 to TRBJ1-4, with TRBD1 matching over 8 bases. V was pared by 5 bases and J by 10 bases, with 9 bases of the junction left unmatched. The CDR3 covers 14 residues. Germline V CDR1 and CDR2: MDHEN, SYDVKM. CDR3 sequence reads: CASSPLAGGGKLFF. The CDR3 DNA reads TGTGCCAGCAGTCCACTCGCAGGGGGCGGAAAACTGTTTTTT.

The gene calls are TRBV13 and TRBJ2-5, with 12 bases that match TRBD2. Matching the DNA end better, TRBJ2-1 makes the J call doubtful. Germline lookup yields CDR1 PRHDT and CDR2 FYEKMQ (reference sequence). This CDR3 is built from 14 residues. CDR3 DNA: TGTGCCAGCAGTAACGGACTAGCGGGGAACGAGCAGTTCTTC. Amino acids: CASSNGLAGNEQFF.

This clonotype was counted a few times. This chain joins TRBV7-9 and TRBJ2-5, with 8 positions matching TRBD1. With 3 bases clipped from V and 3 bases from J, the junction kept 3 bases outside the gene matches. The germline CDR1 and CDR2 sequences are SEHNR and FQNEAQ (reference sequence). This CDR3 is 14 amino acids long. The CDR3 DNA reads as TGTGCCAGCAGCTTGCCGGGACAGGAAGAGACCCAGTACTTC. Protein sequence: CASSLPGQEETQYF.

This clonotype turned up a few times. The CDR3 DNA is TGCAGTGCTAGTGTAAGACACGGGGCCTATGGCTACACCTTC. Its protein product is CSASVRHGAYGYTF. The chain recombines TRBV20-1 with TRBJ1-2; weak D call: TRBD1 (5 bases). CDR3 length: 14 residues. V gave up 3 bases and J gave up 4 bases, with 15 bases separating them. From germline, CDR1 is DFQATT and CDR2 SNEGSKA (reference sequence).

In this sample, this clonotype turned up a few times. This chain links TRBV7-3 with TRBJ2-1, with 10 bases identical to TRBD2. Unmatched junction bases numbered 6, after V lost 1 base and J lost 3 bases. CDR1 SGHTA and CDR2 FQGTGA come from the germline V gene. The CDR3 loop spans 17 amino acids. CDR3 bases: TGTGCCAGCAGCTTAAGCTCTAGCGGGAGATACTACAATGAGCAGTTCTTC. Amino acid sequence: CASSLSSSGRYYNEQFF. Using reference TRBV7-3 and TRBJ2-1 for the parts outside the CDR3, the full variable domain is GAGVSQTPSNKVTEKGKYVELRCDPISGHTALYWYRQSLGQGPEFLIYFQGTGAADDSGLPNDRFFAVRPEGSVSTLKIQRTERGDSAVYLCASSLSSSGRYYNEQFFGPGTRLTVL.

V usage is TRBV27 and J usage is TRBJ2-6, with 12 bases fitting TRBD2. CDR1 is MNHEY, CDR2 SMNVEV, per germline (reference sequence). The CDR3 sequence is 19 residues long. J was trimmed by 1 base and V by 5 bases; bases with no gene match: 9. The CDR3 DNA reads TGTGCCAGCAGTCCGCTGGGGCTAGCGGGAGGGTCTGGGGCCAACGTCCTGACTTTC. Its translation is CASSPLGLAGGSGANVLTF.

The chain combines TRBV29-1 with TRBJ2-5; D might be TRBD1 or TRBD2, each matching 5 bases. The CDR3 totals 14 residues. The V end was cut by 4 bases, the J end by 0 bases, with 12 bases between. Germline V gene data show CDR1 as SQVTM and CDR2 as ANQGSEA. CDR3 DNA: TGCAGCGTTGGCCGCCTGGGGGACCAAGAGACCCAGTACTTC. Protein product: CSVGRLGDQETQYF.

This clonotype was counted between two and nine times. As the CDR3 is not closed by the conserved phenylalanine or tryptophan, this likely results from a read error. The rearrangement joins TRBV7-9 to TRBJ2-7; no clear D gene. With 4 bases removed from V and 6 bases from J, the gap between germline ends came to 7 bases. Germline CDR1 reads SEHNR; CDR2 reads FQNEAQ (reference sequence). CDR3 size: 11 residues. The chain's CDR3 is CASSSDTEQYL. DNA of the CDR3: TGTGCCAGCAGCTCCGACACCGAGCAGTACCTC.

The CDR3 nucleotides read TGTGCCTGGAGTTTAGTACGGGACGGTGGCTACACCTTC. Translated: CAWSLVRDGGYTF. The chain uses TRBV30 and TRBJ1-2; TRBD1 is a possible D gene (5 bases). The CDR3 spans 13 residues. Germline V gene data show CDR1 as GTSNPN and CDR2 as SVGIG (reference sequence). V lost 2 bases, J lost 7 bases, and 14 bases lay in between.

This clonotype was observed a few times. The V gene is TRBV24-1, the J gene TRBJ2-1; 9 bases map to TRBD1. The V and J ends lost 4 bases and 3 bases, in that order; junction bases with no gene match: 3. The length of the CDR3 is 15 residues. CDR1 is KGHDR, CDR2 SFDVKD, per germline. This chain's CDR3 is CATSDGTGFYNEQFF. CDR3 in DNA: TGTGCCACCAGTGACGGGACAGGGTTCTACAATGAGCAGTTCTTC.

For this clonotype: The germline gene is not matched at one end of the junction; a read error may be the cause. CDR3: CSVEGSKAYNEQFF. The CDR3 bases are TGCAGCGTCGAAGGGTCCAAGGCCTACAATGAGCAGTTCTTC. The chain employs TRBV29-1 and TRBJ2-1; D is uncertain. Germline V gene lookup returns CDR1 SQVTM and CDR2 ANQGSEA. The CDR3 spans 14 residues.

This clonotype occurred a few times. The gene calls are TRBV7-9 and TRBJ1-1, with 10 bases identical to TRBD1. V lost 6 bases, J lost 12 bases, and 10 bases stayed unmatched. The CDR3 runs to 13 residues. The germline V gene has CDR1 SEHNR and CDR2 FQNEAQ (reference sequence). The CDR3 region has the DNA TGTGCCAGCAGTTTGGCGTTGGGACAGGGGTCTTTCTTT. It codes for CASSLALGQGSFF. Drawing the rest from reference TRBV7-9 and TRBJ1-1, the complete variable domain is DTGVSQNPRHKITKRGQNVTFRCDPISEHNRLYWYRQTLGQGPEFLTYFQNEAQLEKSRLLSDRFSAERPKGSFSTLEIQRTEQGDSAMYLCASSLALGQGSFFGQGTRLTVV.

The V call is TRBV2, the J call TRBJ2-5; TRBD2 agrees at 14 bases. Per the germline V gene, CDR1 is SNHLY and CDR2 is FYNNEI. This CDR3 contains 18 residues. The V segment lost 2 bases and the J segment 5 bases; nucleotides outside the gene matches: 10. CDR3 amino acids: CASSESGTSGGRLETQYF. As DNA, the CDR3 is TGTGCCAGCAGTGAATCTGGGACTAGCGGGGGTCGTCTGGAGACCCAGTACTTC. The entire variable domain, with the rest obtained from reference TRBV2 and TRBJ2-5, is as follows: EPEVTQTPSHQVTQMGQEVILRCVPISNHLYFYWYRQILGQKVEFLVSFYNNEISEKSEIFDDQFSVERPDGSNFTLKIRSTKLEDSAMYFCASSESGTSGGRLETQYFGPGTRLLVL.

This clonotype was detected a few times. This chain links TRBV7-2 with TRBJ2-5; 12 bases are shared with TRBD2. The CDR3 consists of 17 residues. Germline V gene data show CDR1 as SGHTA and CDR2 as FQGNSA. After removal of 1 base from V and 5 bases from J, the junction contained 8 bases not matched to a gene. CDR3 nucleotide sequence: TGTGCCAGCAGCTTAGTACTAGCGGGAGGCACCAGGGAGACCCAGTACTTC. It is translated as CASSLVLAGGTRETQYF. Together with reference TRBV7-2 and TRBJ2-5, the CDR3 gives the full variable domain: GAGVSQSPSNKVTEKGKDVELRCDPISGHTALYWYRQSLGQGLEFLIYFQGNSAPDKSGLPSDRFSAERTGGSVSTLTIQRTQQEDSAVYLCASSLVLAGGTRETQYFGPGTRLLVL.

CDR3: CASSFYGGTVYNEQFF. The CDR3 coding sequence is TGTGCCAGCAGTTTCTATGGGGGGACAGTCTACAATGAGCAGTTCTTC. The V gene is TRBV28, the J gene TRBJ2-1, with D possibly being TRBD1 (7 bases). The CDR3 contains 16 residues. Germline V gene lookup returns CDR1 MDHEN and CDR2 SYDVKM. Trimming took off 3 bases at V and 3 bases at J, with 15 bases between the two ends.

The J gene is TRBJ1-2, the V gene TRBV29-1; 8 bases line up with TRBD1. V dropped 5 bases and J dropped 10; count of bases not matched to a gene: 9. In germline, CDR1 is SQVTM, CDR2 ANQGSEA. The CDR3 extends over 12 amino acids. This CDR3 reads CSVRLEDRVYTF. CDR3 DNA: TGCAGCGTTCGATTGGAGGACAGGGTCTACACCTTC. Full variable domain (remainder filled in from reference TRBV29-1 and TRBJ1-2): SAVISQKPSRDICQRGTSLTIQCQVDSQVTMMFWYRQQPGQSLTLIATANQGSEATYESGFVIDKFPISRPNLTFSTLTVSNMSPEDSSIYLCSVRLEDRVYTFGSGTRLTVV.

This clonotype was counted only a few times. The V and J genes are TRBV5-1 and TRBJ2-3; tentatively, D is TRBD2 (6 bases). CDR1 is SGHRS, CDR2 YFSETQ, per germline. Trimming took 2 bases from V and 5 from J, leaving 9 bases between them. The CDR3 is made up of 13 amino acids. CDR3 sequence: CASSFGGEDTQYF. CDR3 bases: TGCGCCAGCAGCTTCGGGGGTGAAGATACGCAGTATTTT.

This clonotype was seen a handful of times. The chain carries TRBV27 and TRBJ1-1, with 7 bases that match TRBD1. Germline CDR1 and CDR2: MNHEY and SMNVEV (reference sequence). CDR3 size: 16 residues. Germline trimming cut 4 bases from V and 0 bases from J; bases unmatched to any gene: 8. The CDR3 bases are TGTGCCAGCAGTTCTTTAATCACAGGGGTGAACACTGAAGCTTTCTTT. It translates to CASSSLITGVNTEAFF.

This clonotype was counted a few times. The V call is TRBV28, the J call TRBJ2-4; D gene ambiguous. Trimming removed 4 bases at V and 7 bases at J, with 14 bases between. CDR1 MDHEN and CDR2 SYDVKM come from the germline V gene. The CDR3 sequence is 14 residues long. The DNA of the CDR3 is TGTGCCAGCAGTTCAAATCCCTTGGAGAACATTCAGTACTTC. Encoded protein: CASSSNPLENIQYF.

In its sample, this clonotype was seen a few times. The junction departs from germline at one end; a sequencing error may be responsible. J is TRBJ2-5 and V is TRBV11-2; weak D call: TRBD2 (7 bases). The CDR3 runs 13 residues. CDR1 and CDR2 (germline): SGHAT, FQNNGV. Here the CDR3 DNA reads TGTGCCAGCAGATATACAGGGAGGGATGAGCAGTCCTTC. It codes for CASRYTGRDEQSF.

As for this clonotype: This may stem from a read error, because a much larger clone lies one nucleotide away. V usage is TRBV7-2 and J usage is TRBJ2-2, with 12 bases that match TRBD1. J gave up 9 bases and V 1 base, and 3 bases lay outside the gene matches. CDR3 length: 15 residues. Looked up from germline, CDR1 is SGHTA and CDR2 is FQGNSA. The DNA of the CDR3 is TGTGCCAGCAGCTTAGACGGGACAGGGGGCAGGGAGCTGTTTTTT. As protein: CASSLDGTGGRELFF.

The chain combines TRBV2 with TRBJ2-5; no clear D gene. V was cut by 0 bases and J by 0 bases, with 8 bases left in between. The germline V gene has CDR1 SNHLY and CDR2 FYNNEI. The CDR3 runs 15 residues. DNA for the CDR3: TGTGCCAGCAGTGAAGCGCGGACGTACCAAGAGACCCAGTACTTC. This sequence encodes CASSEARTYQETQYF.

This clonotype was seen repeatedly, ten times or more. V and J are TRBV10-3 and TRBJ1-2; tentatively, D is TRBD1 (5 bases). The CDR3 is 15 amino acids. V was clipped by 2 bases and J by 3 bases, with 13 bases between them. The germline V gene encodes CDR1 ENHRY and CDR2 SYGVKD. In nucleotides, the CDR3 is TGTGCCATCAGTGAGGGGACCGATTTCCACTATGGCTACACCTTC. As protein: CAISEGTDFHYGYTF.

The gene calls are TRBV4-3 and TRBJ2-5; 10 bases fit TRBD1. Germline V gene data show CDR1 as LGHNA and CDR2 as YSLEER. The CDR3 runs 16 residues. V gave up 0 bases and J gave up 7 bases; unmatched junction bases: 8. Here the CDR3 DNA reads TGCGCCAGCAGCCAAGAATGGGGACAGGGGAGAGGGACCCAGTACTTC. Its protein product is CASSQEWGQGRGTQYF.

This clonotype occurred once. The chain has TRBV4-1 and TRBJ2-2; the D gene is possibly TRBD1 (6 bases). V lost 7 bases, J lost 5 bases, and 20 bases lay in between. The CDR3 spans 16 residues. The V gene's germline CDR1 is MGHRA and CDR2 YSYEKL. The CDR3 protein is CASTSSGHRRTGELFF. Here the CDR3 DNA reads TGCGCCAGCACCTCATCGGGACACCGCAGGACCGGGGAGCTGTTTTTT.